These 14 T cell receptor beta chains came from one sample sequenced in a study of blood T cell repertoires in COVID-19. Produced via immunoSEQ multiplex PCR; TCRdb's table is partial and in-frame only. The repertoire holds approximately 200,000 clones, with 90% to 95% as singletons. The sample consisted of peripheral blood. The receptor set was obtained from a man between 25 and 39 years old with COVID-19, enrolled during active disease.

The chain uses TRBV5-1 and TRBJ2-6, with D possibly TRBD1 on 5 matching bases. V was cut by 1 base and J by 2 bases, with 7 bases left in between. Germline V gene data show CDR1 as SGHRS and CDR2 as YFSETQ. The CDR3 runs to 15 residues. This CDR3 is CASSLSRAGANVLTF. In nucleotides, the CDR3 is TGCGCCAGCAGCTTGTCCAGGGCTGGGGCCAACGTCCTGACTTTC.

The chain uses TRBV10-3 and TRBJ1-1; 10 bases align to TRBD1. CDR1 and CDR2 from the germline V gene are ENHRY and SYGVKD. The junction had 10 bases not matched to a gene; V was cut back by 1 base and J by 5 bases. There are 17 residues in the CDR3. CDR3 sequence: CAISEFRDRGRETEAFF. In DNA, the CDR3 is TGTGCCATCAGTGAGTTCCGGGACAGGGGTCGTGAGACTGAAGCTTTCTTT.

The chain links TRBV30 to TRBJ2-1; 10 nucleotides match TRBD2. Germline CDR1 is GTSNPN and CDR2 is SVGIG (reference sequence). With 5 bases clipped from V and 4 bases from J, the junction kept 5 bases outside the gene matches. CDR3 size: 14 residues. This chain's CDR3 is CAWAWTSGYNEQFF. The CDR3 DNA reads TGTGCCTGGGCGTGGACTAGCGGATACAATGAGCAGTTCTTC.

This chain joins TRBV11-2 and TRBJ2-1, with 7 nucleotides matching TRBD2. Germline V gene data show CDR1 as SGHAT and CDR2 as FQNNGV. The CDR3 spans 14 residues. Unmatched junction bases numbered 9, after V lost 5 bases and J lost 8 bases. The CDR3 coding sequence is TGTGCCAGCAGCCGGGGGGTCCCGCCCCATGAGCAGTTCTTC. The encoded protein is CASSRGVPPHEQFF.

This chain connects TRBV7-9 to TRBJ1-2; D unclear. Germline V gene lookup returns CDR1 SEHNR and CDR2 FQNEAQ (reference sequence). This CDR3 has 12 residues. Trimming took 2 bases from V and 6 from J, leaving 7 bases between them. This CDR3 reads CASSLRSDGYTF. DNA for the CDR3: TGTGCCAGCAGCTTAAGATCGGATGGCTACACCTTC.

Written as DNA, the CDR3 is TGTGCCAGCAGCGGTCCTCGGCTACAGGGGGATAGCGGCTACACCTTC. This encodes CASSGPRLQGDSGYTF. The chain employs TRBV7-9 and TRBJ1-2, with TRBD1 matching over 8 bases. Germline loops: CDR1 SEHNR, CDR2 FQNEAQ (reference sequence). There are 16 residues in the CDR3. Germline trimming cut 5 bases from V and 8 bases from J; bases unmatched to any gene: 16.

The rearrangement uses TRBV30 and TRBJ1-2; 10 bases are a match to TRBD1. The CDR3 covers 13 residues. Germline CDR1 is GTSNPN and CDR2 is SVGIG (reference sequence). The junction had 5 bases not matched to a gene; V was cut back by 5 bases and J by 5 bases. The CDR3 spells CAWLTGGLYGYTF. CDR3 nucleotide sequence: TGTGCCTGGCTGACAGGGGGCTTGTATGGCTACACCTTC.

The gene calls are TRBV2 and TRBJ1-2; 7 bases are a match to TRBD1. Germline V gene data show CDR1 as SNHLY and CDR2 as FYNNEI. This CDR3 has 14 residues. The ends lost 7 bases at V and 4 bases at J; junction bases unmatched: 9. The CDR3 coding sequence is TGTGCCAGCACAATTGACAGGGTATCCTATGGCTACACCTTC. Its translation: CASTIDRVSYGYTF.

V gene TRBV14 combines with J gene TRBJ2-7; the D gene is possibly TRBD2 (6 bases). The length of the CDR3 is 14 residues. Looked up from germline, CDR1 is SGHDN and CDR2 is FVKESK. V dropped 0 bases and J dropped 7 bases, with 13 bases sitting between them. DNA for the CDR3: TGTGCCAGCAGCCAAGAGTGGGGTGGAGGGGAGCAGTACTTC. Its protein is CASSQEWGGGEQYF.

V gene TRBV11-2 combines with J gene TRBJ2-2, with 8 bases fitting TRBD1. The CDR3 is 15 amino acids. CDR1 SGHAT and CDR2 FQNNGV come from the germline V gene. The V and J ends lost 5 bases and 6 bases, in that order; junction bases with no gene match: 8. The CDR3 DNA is TGTGCCAGCAGCCAAGGACAGGGTGTGGCCGGGGAGCTGTTTTTT. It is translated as CASSQGQGVAGELFF.

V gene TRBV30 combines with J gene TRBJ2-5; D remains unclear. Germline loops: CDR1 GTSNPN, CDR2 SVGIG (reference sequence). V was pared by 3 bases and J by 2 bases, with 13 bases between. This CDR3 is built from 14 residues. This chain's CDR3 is CAWRPSSNQETQYF. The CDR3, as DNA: TGTGCCTGGAGACCCTCCAGTAATCAAGAGACCCAGTACTTC.

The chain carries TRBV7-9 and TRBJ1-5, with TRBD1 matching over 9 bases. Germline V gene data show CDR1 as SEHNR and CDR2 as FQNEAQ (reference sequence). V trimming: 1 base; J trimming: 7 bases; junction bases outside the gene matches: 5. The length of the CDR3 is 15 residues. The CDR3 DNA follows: TGTGCCAGCAGCTTAGGGGAACAGGGGGCCCAGCCCCAGCATTTT. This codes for CASSLGEQGAQPQHF.

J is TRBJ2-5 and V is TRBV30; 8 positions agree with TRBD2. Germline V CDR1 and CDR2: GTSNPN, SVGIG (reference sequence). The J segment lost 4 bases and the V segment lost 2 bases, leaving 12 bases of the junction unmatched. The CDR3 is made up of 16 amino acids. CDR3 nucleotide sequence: TGTGCCTGGAGTTCCCATCGGGGGGGGCTTGCAGAGACCCAGTACTTC. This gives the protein CAWSSHRGGLAETQYF.

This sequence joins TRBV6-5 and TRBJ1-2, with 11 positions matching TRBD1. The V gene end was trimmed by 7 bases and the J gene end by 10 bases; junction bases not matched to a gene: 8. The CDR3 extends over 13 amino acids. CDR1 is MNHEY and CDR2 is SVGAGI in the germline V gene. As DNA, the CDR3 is TGTGCCAGCACCCGGGACAGGGGGTCGGACTACACCTTC. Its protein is CASTRDRGSDYTF.